The rows below give T cell receptor beta chains drawn from one sample of a study of cytomegalovirus exposure and HLA in healthy donors. Sequenced by immunoSEQ multiplex PCR; TCRdb stores in-frame clones only, minus some. Among 150,000 to 160,000 clones listed, 65% to 75% were seen once. The sequencing sample was made of PBMCs. These receptors all stem from a man aged 18 to 29 in good health and CMV-seronegative. Each CDR3 is given with its conserved first and last residue. Fields, in order: V gene, clone size, J gene, D gene, CDR3 protein, CDR3 DNA. D genes are given only for firm matches. Size is stated for part of the rows, as once, few or many counts, or as a class when the clone is expanded.

>TRBV5-1|.|TRBJ2-5|TRBD1
CASSSPDRAPETQYF
TGCGCCAGCAGCTCACCGGACAGGGCGCCGGAGACCCAGTACTTC
>TRBV9|.|TRBJ1-5|.
CASSAPGDGQPQHF
TGTGCCAGCAGCGCCCCCGGGGATGGGCAGCCCCAGCATTTT
>TRBV18|.|TRBJ1-2|.
CASSPPSGGLYGYTF
TGTGCCAGCTCACCACCCTCCGGAGGTCTTTATGGCTACACCTTC
>TRBV7-3|.|TRBJ2-3|TRBD2
CASSLWEGVDTQYF
TGTGCCAGCAGCTTATGGGAGGGCGTGGATACGCAGTATTTT
>TRBV5-4|.|TRBJ2-2|TRBD2
CASSLLAGGLVGELFF
TGTGCCAGCAGCTTGTTAGCGGGGGGGCTTGTCGGGGAGCTGTTTTTT
>TRBV5-6|few|TRBJ1-5|.
CASSHSGQPQHF
TGTGCCAGCAGCCATTCGGGACAGCCCCAGCATTTT
>TRBV5-1|.|TRBJ2-4|TRBD1
CASSGQGSLAKNSQYF
TGCGCCAGCAGCGGACAGGGATCCTTAGCCAAAAACAGTCAGTACTTC
>TRBV5-1|.|TRBJ1-2|TRBD1
CASSFRTGITYGYTF
TGCGCCAGCAGCTTTCGGACAGGGATTACCTATGGCTACACCTTC
>TRBV7-9|.|TRBJ1-1|.
CASSLAGPGYHNEAFF
TGTGCCAGCAGCTTAGCGGGGCCCGGATATCACAATGAAGCTTTCTTT
>TRBV2|few|TRBJ2-7|TRBD2
CASSGEGPEQYF
TGTGCCAGCAGCGGGGAGGGGCCCGAGCAGTACTTC
>TRBV10-3|.|TRBJ1-2|.
CAISVVGGKNYGYTF
TGTGCCATCAGTGTGGTGGGAGGGAAAAACTATGGCTACACCTTC
>TRBV6-5|.|TRBJ1-5|.
CASSYSGHSNQPQHF
TGTGCCAGCAGTTACTCTGGCCATAGCAATCAGCCCCAGCATTTT
>TRBV9|once|TRBJ2-1|TRBD1
CASSVGTGHNEQFF
TGTGCCAGCAGCGTAGGGACAGGACACAATGAGCAGTTCTTC
>TRBV18|.|TRBJ1-1|.
CASSPGGAGTEAFF
TGTGCCAGCTCACCGGGGGGGGCGGGTACTGAAGCTTTCTTT
>TRBV6-1|.|TRBJ2-2|.
CASNSRHDISGELFF
TGTGCCAGCAACTCGCGTCACGATATATCCGGGGAGCTGTTTTTT
>TRBV6-7|.|TRBJ2-1|TRBD1
CASSYEGGSSYNEQFF
TGTGCCAGCAGTTACGAAGGGGGCAGCTCCTACAATGAGCAGTTCTTC
>TRBV5-5|.|TRBJ1-5|TRBD1
CASSAMGTGVGNQPQHF
TGTGCCAGCAGCGCAATGGGGACAGGGGTGGGCAATCAGCCCCAGCATTTT
>TRBV2|.|TRBJ2-1|.
CASTTGLYNEQFF
TGTGCCAGCACCACAGGCCTCTACAATGAGCAGTTCTTC
>TRBV19|.|TRBJ1-6|.
CASSRSGVRSPLHF
TGTGCCAGTAGTAGGTCCGGGGTACGATCACCCCTCCACTTT
>TRBV28|few|TRBJ2-7|TRBD1
CASSVLPGTGPYEQYF
TGTGCCAGCAGTGTCCTTCCCGGGACAGGACCTTACGAGCAGTACTTC
>TRBV2|.|TRBJ2-1|.
CASNIGGYNEQFF
TGTGCCAGCAACATCGGAGGGTACAATGAGCAGTTCTTC
>TRBV19|few|TRBJ1-1|.
CASSYSLNTEAFF
TGTGCCAGTAGTTATTCTTTGAACACTGAAGCTTTCTTT
>TRBV4-3|.|TRBJ2-1|TRBD2
CASSQDGGGAYNEQFF
TGCGCCAGCAGCCAAGATGGCGGGGGGGCCTACAATGAGCAGTTCTTC
>TRBV21-1|.|TRBJ2-1|.
CASSAADRAEYNEQFF
TGTGCCAGCAGCGCGGCAGACAGGGCCGAATACAATGAGCAGTTCTTC
>TRBV7-2|.|TRBJ1-1|.
CASSPRAPQTGAEAFF
TGTGCCAGCAGCCCCCGGGCCCCACAAACGGGGGCTGAAGCTTTCTTT
>TRBV6-4|.|TRBJ2-4|.
CASSDPRGLAKNIQYF
TGTGCCAGCAGTGACCCCCGTGGCTTAGCCAAAAACATTCAGTACTTC
>TRBV6-1|.|TRBJ1-2|TRBD1
CASSRDRADYGYTF
TGTGCCAGCAGCCGGGACAGGGCGGACTATGGCTACACCTTC
>TRBV6-5|.|TRBJ1-2|TRBD1
CASRSGTGGSGYTF
TGTGCCAGCAGGTCCGGGACAGGGGGCTCTGGCTACACCTTC
>TRBV6-5|few|TRBJ2-2|.
CASSTREVGELFF
TGTGCCAGCAGTACTCGGGAAGTCGGGGAGCTGTTTTTT
>TRBV9|.|TRBJ1-1|.
CASSGRDGDTEAFF
TGTGCCAGCAGCGGTCGAGACGGAGACACTGAAGCTTTCTTT
>TRBV7-2|.|TRBJ2-2|.
CASTARQVNTGELFF
TGTGCCAGCACTGCTAGACAGGTGAACACCGGGGAGCTGTTTTTT
>TRBV5-1|.|TRBJ1-3|.
CASSLVGLEGNTIYF
TGCGCCAGCAGCTTGGTTGGGCTCGAGGGAAACACCATATATTTT
>TRBV9|.|TRBJ2-7|TRBD1
CASGAGQGNYEQYF
TGTGCCAGCGGCGCTGGACAGGGAAACTACGAGCAGTACTTC
>TRBV4-1|.|TRBJ2-1|.
CASSQMAGPYNEQFF
TGCGCCAGCAGCCAAATGGCAGGTCCTTACAATGAGCAGTTCTTC
>TRBV28|.|TRBJ1-2|.
CASSFRVRLWGYTF
TGTGCCAGCAGTTTCAGGGTACGATTATGGGGCTACACCTTC
>TRBV28|.|TRBJ1-2|.
CASSTPGRLAGYTF
TGTGCCAGCAGTACTCCAGGGAGGTTAGCTGGCTACACCTTC
>TRBV6-6|few|TRBJ2-7|.
CASSYGPNEQYF
TGTGCCAGCAGTTACGGGCCCAACGAGCAGTACTTC
>TRBV5-1|few|TRBJ2-3|TRBD2
CASSLARGGGDTQYF
TGCGCCAGCAGCTTGGCTCGGGGGGGCGGAGATACGCAGTATTTT
>TRBV7-9|.|TRBJ1-5|.
CASSLGHELGNQPQHF
TGTGCCAGCAGCTTAGGTCACGAGTTGGGCAATCAGCCCCAGCATTTT
>TRBV5-1|few|TRBJ1-5|.
CASSLGSNSNQPQHF
TGCGCCAGCAGCTTGGGCAGTAATAGCAATCAGCCCCAGCATTTT
>TRBV18|.|TRBJ2-1|.
CASSPPSSYNEQFF
TGTGCCAGCTCACCACCGAGCTCCTACAATGAGCAGTTCTTC
>TRBV6-5|.|TRBJ1-2|TRBD1
CASRPGQGSNYGYTF
TGTGCCAGCAGACCGGGACAGGGCTCTAACTATGGCTACACCTTC
>TRBV5-1|.|TRBJ1-2|TRBD1
CASSLDGQGIDGYTF
TGCGCCAGCAGCTTGGATGGACAGGGGATTGACGGCTACACCTTC
>TRBV4-1|.|TRBJ2-7|.
CASSPAGGYEQYF
TGCGCCAGCAGCCCCGCGGGCGGTTACGAGCAGTACTTC
>TRBV7-2|.|TRBJ1-6|.
CASSSQDRGVIIRPLHF
TGTGCCAGCAGCTCCCAGGATCGGGGGGTCATAATTCGCCCCCTCCACTTT
>TRBV5-1|.|TRBJ2-3|.
CASSLVPLASDTQYF
TGCGCCAGCAGCTTGGTCCCCCTAGCATCAGATACGCAGTATTTT
>TRBV30|once|TRBJ2-3|TRBD2
CAWTYSGGRTDTQYF
TGTGCCTGGACCTATAGCGGGGGAAGGACAGATACGCAGTATTTT
>TRBV29-1|few|TRBJ2-5|TRBD1
CSVGTGDFSTQYF
TGCAGCGTAGGGACAGGGGACTTTTCGACCCAGTACTTC
>TRBV5-1|few|TRBJ1-1|TRBD1
CASSTGQGTTEAFF
TGCGCCAGCAGCACGGGACAGGGAACCACTGAAGCTTTCTTT
>TRBV5-5|.|TRBJ2-3|TRBD1
CASSFPRGKGDTQYF
TGTGCCAGCAGCTTCCCCAGGGGGAAGGGGGATACGCAGTATTTT
>TRBV16|few|TRBJ2-5|TRBD2
CASSHSGGTAGETQYF
TGTGCCAGCAGCCACTCCGGGGGGACCGCTGGGGAGACCCAGTACTTC
>TRBV5-1|.|TRBJ2-3|TRBD2
CASSLVAGGATDTQYF
TGCGCCAGCAGCTTGGTGGCGGGGGGGGCCACAGATACGCAGTATTTT